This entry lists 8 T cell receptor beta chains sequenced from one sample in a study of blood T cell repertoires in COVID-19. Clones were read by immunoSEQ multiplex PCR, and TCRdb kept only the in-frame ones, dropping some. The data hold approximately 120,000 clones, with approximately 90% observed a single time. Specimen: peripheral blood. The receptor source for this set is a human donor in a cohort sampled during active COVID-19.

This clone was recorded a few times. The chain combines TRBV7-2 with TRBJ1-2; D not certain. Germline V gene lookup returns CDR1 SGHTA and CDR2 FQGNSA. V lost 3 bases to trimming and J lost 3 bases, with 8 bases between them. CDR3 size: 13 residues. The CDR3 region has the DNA TGTGCCAGCAGCTTTCAAGGAGACTATGGCTACACCTTC. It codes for CASSFQGDYGYTF.

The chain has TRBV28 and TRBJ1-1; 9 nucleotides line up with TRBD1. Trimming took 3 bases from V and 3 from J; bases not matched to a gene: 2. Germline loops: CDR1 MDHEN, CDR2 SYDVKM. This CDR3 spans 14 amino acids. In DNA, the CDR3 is TGTGCCAGCAGTTTCGACAGGGGGGACACTGAAGCTTTCTTT. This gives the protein CASSFDRGDTEAFF.

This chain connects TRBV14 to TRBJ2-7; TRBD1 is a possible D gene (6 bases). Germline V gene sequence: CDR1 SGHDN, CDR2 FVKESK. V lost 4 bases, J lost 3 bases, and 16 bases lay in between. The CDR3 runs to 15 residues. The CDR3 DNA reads TGTGCCAGCAGCCTGCGAACAGGGAAAGGCTACGAGCAGTACTTC. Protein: CASSLRTGKGYEQYF.

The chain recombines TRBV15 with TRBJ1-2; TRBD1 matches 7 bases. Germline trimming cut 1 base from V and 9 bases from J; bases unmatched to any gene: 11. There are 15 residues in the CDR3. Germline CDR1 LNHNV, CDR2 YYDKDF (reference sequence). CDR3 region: CATSRGGTAGASYTF. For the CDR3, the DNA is TGTGCCACCAGCAGAGGGGGGACAGCTGGGGCCAGCTACACCTTC.

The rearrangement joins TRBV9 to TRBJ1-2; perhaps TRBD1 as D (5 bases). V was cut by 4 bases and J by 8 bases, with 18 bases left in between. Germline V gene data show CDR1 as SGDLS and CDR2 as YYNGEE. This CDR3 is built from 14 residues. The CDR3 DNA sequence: TGTGCCAGCAGCCCCACCGGGGGAAAGAAGGGCTACACCTTC. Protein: CASSPTGGKKGYTF.

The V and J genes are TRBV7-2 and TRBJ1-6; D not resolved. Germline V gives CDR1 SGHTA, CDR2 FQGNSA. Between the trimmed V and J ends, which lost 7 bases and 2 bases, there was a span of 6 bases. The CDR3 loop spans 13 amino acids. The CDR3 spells CASTLTYNSPLHF. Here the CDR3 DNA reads TGTGCCAGCACCCTTACCTATAATTCACCCCTCCACTTT.

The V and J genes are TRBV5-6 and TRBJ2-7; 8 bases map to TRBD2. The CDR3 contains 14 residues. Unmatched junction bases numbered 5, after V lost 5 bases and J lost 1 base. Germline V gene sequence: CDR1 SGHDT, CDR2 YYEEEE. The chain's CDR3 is CASRPPGGSYEQYF. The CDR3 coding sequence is TGTGCCAGCAGACCCCCGGGGGGGTCCTACGAGCAGTACTTC.

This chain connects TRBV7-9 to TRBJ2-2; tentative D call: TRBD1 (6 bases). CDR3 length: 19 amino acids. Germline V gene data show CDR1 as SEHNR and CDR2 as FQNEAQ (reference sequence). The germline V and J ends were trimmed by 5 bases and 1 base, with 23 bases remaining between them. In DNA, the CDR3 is TGTGCCAGCAGCCCTACCAGGGGTGTAGCGTCCCTGAACACCGGGGAGCTGTTTTTT. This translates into CASSPTRGVASLNTGELFF.